This T cell receptor (beta chain) was sequenced during a study of cytomegalovirus exposure and HLA in healthy donors. The CDR3 spans 17 residues. CDR1 LGHNA and CDR2 YNFKEQ come from the germline V gene. Trimming cost V 3 bases and J 4 bases, with 16 bases left between them. Turning to this clone: Antigen specificity is unknown.

Here immunoSEQ multiplex PCR was the method, and the copy in TCRdb shows in-frame clones only, minus some. This repertoire shows about 260,000 clones, 90% found once; its top ten account for roughly 3%. General study points: Specificity for CMV antigens was confirmed in vitro for a few of the CMV-associated chains. A later analysis found first-cohort TCR clusters tended to co-occur in the 95 to 150 validation repertoires. Most observed TCR sequences were rare, whereas some public TCRs were detected in many donors. There were some 150 TCR beta chains listed as cytomegalovirus-associated.

Material: PBMCs. The sequence derives from a woman aged 25 to 39 in good health and CMV-seronegative. The rearrangement uses TRBV4-2 and TRBJ2-6, with D possibly called TRBD1 or TRBD2 (7 bases each). DNA for the CDR3: TGTGCCAGCAGCCACCTCAGGGGGGGGGCCGGGGCCAACGTCCTGACTTTC. It is translated as CASSHLRGGAGANVLTF.